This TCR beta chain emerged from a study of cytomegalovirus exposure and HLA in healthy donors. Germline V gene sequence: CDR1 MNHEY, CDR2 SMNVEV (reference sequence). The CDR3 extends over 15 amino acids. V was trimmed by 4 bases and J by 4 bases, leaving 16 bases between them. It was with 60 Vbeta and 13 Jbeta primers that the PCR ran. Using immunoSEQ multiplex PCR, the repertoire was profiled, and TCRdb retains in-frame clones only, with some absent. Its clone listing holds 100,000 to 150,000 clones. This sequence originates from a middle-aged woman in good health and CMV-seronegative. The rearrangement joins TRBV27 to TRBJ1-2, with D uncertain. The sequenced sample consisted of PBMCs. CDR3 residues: CASSSSAGGGYGYTF. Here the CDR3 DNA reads TGTGCCAGCAGTTCCTCAGCGGGTGGAGGCTATGGCTACACCTTC.